These T cell receptor beta chains were read from a single sample in a study of early T cells in non-severe SARS-CoV-2 infection. From the 5' RACE reads, TCRdb called clonotypes with MiXCR, one entry per CDR3 protein. The sample yields 100,000 to 120,000 distinct CDR3 sequences, around 13% seen once. The sequenced sample was whole blood, obtained at baseline. These receptors were obtained from an adult who was a healthcare worker with PCR-confirmed SARS-CoV-2 infection or an uninfected control (not recorded which). Each CDR3 is given with its conserved first and last residue. Fields, in order: V gene, clone size, J gene, D gene, CDR3 protein, CDR3 DNA. A D gene is named only where the DNA matches it firmly. Clone size is stated in some rows and not others, as once, few, many or a class when expanded.

TRBV5-1,few,TRBJ2-1,-,CASSLGLAFYNEQFF,TGCGCCAGCAGCTTGGGCCTAGCGTTTTACAATGAGCAGTTCTTC
TRBV5-6,-,TRBJ2-7,-,CASSLDRETEQYF,TGTGCCAGCAGCTTGGACAGGGAAACCGAGCAGTACTTC
TRBV30,once,TRBJ2-1,-,CAWSVGRGNEQFF,TGTGCCTGGAGTGTAGGCCGGGGCAATGAGCAGTTCTTC
TRBV5-1,-,TRBJ2-3,-,CASSSSDGSILVTDTQYF,TGCGCCAGCAGCTCTTCGGACGGTTCAATCCTAGTCACAGATACGCAGTATTTT
TRBV9,many,TRBJ2-1,TRBD1,CASSVVGDSYNEQFF,TGTGCCAGCAGCGTAGTTGGGGACAGTTACAATGAGCAGTTCTTC
TRBV5-1,-,TRBJ2-7,-,CASSLEPGRITYEQYF,TGCGCCAGCAGCTTGGAACCGGGACGGATTACCTACGAGCAGTACTTC
TRBV2,-,TRBJ2-7,-,CASSLRDATTEQYF,TGTGCCAGCAGTCTCCGGGACGCTACAACCGAGCAGTACTTC
TRBV15,-,TRBJ1-2,-,CATSRGRDHYGYTF,TGTGCCACCAGCAGAGGGAGGGACCACTATGGCTACACCTTC
TRBV7-9,many,TRBJ1-3,TRBD1,CASSPRTGSSENTIYF,TGTGCCAGCAGCCCCCGGACAGGGAGCTCTGAAAACACCATATATTTT
TRBV30,few,TRBJ2-2,-,CAWSVHRPTGELFF,TGTGCCTGGAGTGTCCACAGGCCGACCGGGGAGCTGTTTTTT
TRBV6-6,-,TRBJ2-3,TRBD2,CASSYFSGSIADTQYF,TGTGCCAGCAGTTACTTCAGCGGGAGTATTGCAGATACGCAGTATTTT
TRBV7-9,-,TRBJ1-2,-,CASTLTSSAYGYTF,TGTGCCAGCACCCTCACGTCGTCTGCCTATGGCTACACCTTC
TRBV27,few,TRBJ1-5,-,CASSPWGTSRNQPQHF,TGTGCCAGCAGCCCCTGGGGGACGTCTCGCAATCAGCCCCAGCATTTT
TRBV7-8,few,TRBJ1-2,-,CASSFEGFYGYTF,TGTGCCAGCAGCTTCGAGGGTTTCTATGGCTACACCTTC
TRBV29-1,-,TRBJ1-1,-,CSVDKGRNTEAFF,TGCAGCGTTGATAAGGGGCGGAACACTGAAGCTTTCTTT
TRBV4-1,-,TRBJ1-2,TRBD1,CASSQVQGDNYGYTF,TGCGCCAGCAGCCAAGTACAGGGGGATAACTATGGCTACACCTTC
TRBV6-5,few,TRBJ1-2,-,CASSYSTADGYTF,TGTGCCAGCAGTTACTCTACAGCGGATGGCTACACCTTC
TRBV5-5,-,TRBJ2-7,-,CASSLITLTYEQYF,TGTGCCAGCAGCTTGATTACTTTAACCTACGAGCAGTACTTC
TRBV19,-,TRBJ1-1,-,CASSHFGLNTEAFF,TGTGCCAGTAGTCACTTCGGACTCAACACTGAAGCTTTCTTT
TRBV7-8,-,TRBJ1-1,-,CASSPFKENTEAFF,TGTGCCAGCAGCCCCTTTAAGGAGAACACTGAAGCTTTCTTT
TRBV30,many,TRBJ2-7,-,CAWSVKYEQYF,TGTGCCTGGAGTGTAAAGTACGAGCAGTACTTC
TRBV20-1,many,TRBJ2-3,TRBD2,CSAIQAGLWGTDTQYF,TGCAGTGCTATCCAAGCGGGACTTTGGGGCACAGATACGCAGTATTTT
TRBV14,-,TRBJ1-6,-,CASSPTQGSYNSPLHF,TGTGCCAGCAGCCCCACACAGGGCTCCTATAATTCACCCCTCCACTTT
TRBV28,-,TRBJ1-4,TRBD1,CASTLPGQPNEKLFF,TGTGCCAGCACGTTACCGGGACAGCCTAATGAAAAACTGTTTTTT